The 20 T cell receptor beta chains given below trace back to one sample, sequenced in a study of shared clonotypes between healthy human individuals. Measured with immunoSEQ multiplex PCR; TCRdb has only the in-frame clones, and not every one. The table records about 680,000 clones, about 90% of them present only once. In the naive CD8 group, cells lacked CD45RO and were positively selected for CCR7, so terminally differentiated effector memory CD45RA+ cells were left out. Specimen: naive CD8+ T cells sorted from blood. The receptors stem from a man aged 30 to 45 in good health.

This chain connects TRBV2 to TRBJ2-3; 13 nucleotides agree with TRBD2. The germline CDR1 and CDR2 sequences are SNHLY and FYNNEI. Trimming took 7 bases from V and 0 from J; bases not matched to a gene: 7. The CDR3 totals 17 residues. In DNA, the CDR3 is TGTGCCAGCACCCCGACTAGCGGGAGGACCAGCACAGATACGCAGTATTTT. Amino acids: CASTPTSGRTSTDTQYF. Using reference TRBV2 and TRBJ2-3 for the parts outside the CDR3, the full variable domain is EPEVTQTPSHQVTQMGQEVILRCVPISNHLYFYWYRQILGQKVEFLVSFYNNEISEKSEIFDDQFSVERPDGSNFTLKIRSTKLEDSAMYFCASTPTSGRTSTDTQYFGPGTRLTVL.

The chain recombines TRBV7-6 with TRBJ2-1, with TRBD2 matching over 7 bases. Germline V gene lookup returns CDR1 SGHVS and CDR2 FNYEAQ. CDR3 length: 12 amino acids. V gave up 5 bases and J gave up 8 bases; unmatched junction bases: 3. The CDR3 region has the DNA TGTGCCAGCAGCCCCCGGGGGGATGAGCAGTTCTTC. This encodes CASSPRGDEQFF. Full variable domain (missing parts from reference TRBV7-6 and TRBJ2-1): GAGVSQSPRYKVTKRGQDVALRCDPISGHVSLYWYRQALGQGPEFLTYFNYEAQQDKSGLPNDRFSAERPEGSISTLTIQRTEQRDSAMYRCASSPRGDEQFFGPGTRLTVL.

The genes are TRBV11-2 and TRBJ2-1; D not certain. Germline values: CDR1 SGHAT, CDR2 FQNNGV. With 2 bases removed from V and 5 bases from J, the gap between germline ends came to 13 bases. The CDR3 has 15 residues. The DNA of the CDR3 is TGTGCCAGCAGCTTAATGTCGTTGGGAAACAATGAGCAGTTCTTC. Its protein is CASSLMSLGNNEQFF.

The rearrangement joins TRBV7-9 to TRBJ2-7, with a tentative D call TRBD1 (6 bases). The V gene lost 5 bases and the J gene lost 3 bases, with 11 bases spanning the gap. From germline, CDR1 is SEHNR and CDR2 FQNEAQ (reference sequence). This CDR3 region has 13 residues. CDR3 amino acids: CASSRSGVYEQYF. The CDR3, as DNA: TGTGCCAGCAGCCGTTCAGGGGTCTACGAGCAGTACTTC. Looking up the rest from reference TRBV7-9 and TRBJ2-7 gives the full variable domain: DTGVSQNPRHKITKRGQNVTFRCDPISEHNRLYWYRQTLGQGPEFLTYFQNEAQLEKSRLLSDRFSAERPKGSFSTLEIQRTEQGDSAMYLCASSRSGVYEQYFGPGTRLTVT.

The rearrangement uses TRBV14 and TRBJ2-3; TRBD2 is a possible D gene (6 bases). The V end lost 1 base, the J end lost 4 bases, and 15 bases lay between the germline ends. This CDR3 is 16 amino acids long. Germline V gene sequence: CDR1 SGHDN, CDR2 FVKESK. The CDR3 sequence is CASSQVLRLGADTQYF. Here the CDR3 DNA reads TGTGCCAGCAGCCAAGTCCTAAGACTAGGGGCAGATACGCAGTATTTT.

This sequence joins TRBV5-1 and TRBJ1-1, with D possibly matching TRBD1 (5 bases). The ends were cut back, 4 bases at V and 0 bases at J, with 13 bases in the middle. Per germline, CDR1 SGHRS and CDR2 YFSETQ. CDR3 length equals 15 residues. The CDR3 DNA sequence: TGCGCCAGCAGCCCGGGGGTGCACATGAACACTGAAGCTTTCTTT. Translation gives CASSPGVHMNTEAFF.

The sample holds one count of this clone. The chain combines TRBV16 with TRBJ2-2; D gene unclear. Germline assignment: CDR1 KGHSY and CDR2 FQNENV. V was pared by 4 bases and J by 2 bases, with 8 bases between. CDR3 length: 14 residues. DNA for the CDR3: TGTGCCAGCAGCCCACCAGCAAACACCGGGGAGCTGTTTTTT. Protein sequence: CASSPPANTGELFF.

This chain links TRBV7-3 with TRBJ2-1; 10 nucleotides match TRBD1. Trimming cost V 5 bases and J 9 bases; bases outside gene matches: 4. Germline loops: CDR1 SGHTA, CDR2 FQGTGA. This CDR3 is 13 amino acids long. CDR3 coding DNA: TGTGCCAGCAGCCCGGGGACAGGGGCTGAGCAGTTCTTC. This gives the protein CASSPGTGAEQFF. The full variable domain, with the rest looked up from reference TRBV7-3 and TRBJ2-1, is GAGVSQTPSNKVTEKGKYVELRCDPISGHTALYWYRQSLGQGPEFLIYFQGTGAADDSGLPNDRFFAVRPEGSVSTLKIQRTERGDSAVYLCASSPGTGAEQFFGPGTRLTVL.

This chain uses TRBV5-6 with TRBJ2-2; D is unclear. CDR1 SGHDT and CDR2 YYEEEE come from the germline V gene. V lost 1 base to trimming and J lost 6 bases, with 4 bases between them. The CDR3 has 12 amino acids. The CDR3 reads CASSLNPGELFF. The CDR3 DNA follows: TGTGCCAGCAGCTTGAATCCCGGGGAGCTGTTTTTT.

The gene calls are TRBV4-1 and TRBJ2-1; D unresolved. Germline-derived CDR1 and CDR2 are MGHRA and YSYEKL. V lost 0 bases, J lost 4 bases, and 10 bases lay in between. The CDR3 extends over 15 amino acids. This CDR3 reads CASSQEVVAYNEQFF. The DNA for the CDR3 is TGCGCCAGCAGCCAAGAAGTCGTGGCGTACAATGAGCAGTTCTTC.

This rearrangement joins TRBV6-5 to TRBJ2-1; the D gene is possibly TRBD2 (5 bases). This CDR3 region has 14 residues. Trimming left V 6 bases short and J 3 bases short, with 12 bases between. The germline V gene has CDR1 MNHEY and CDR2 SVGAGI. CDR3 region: CASSQGLNYNEQFF. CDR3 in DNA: TGTGCCAGCAGCCAAGGACTCAACTACAATGAGCAGTTCTTC.

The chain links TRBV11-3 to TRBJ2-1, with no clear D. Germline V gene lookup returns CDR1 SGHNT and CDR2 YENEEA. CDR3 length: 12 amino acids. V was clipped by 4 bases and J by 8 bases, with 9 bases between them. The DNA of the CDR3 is TGTGCCAGCAGCTATCGAGGCGATGAGCAGTTCTTC. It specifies CASSYRGDEQFF.

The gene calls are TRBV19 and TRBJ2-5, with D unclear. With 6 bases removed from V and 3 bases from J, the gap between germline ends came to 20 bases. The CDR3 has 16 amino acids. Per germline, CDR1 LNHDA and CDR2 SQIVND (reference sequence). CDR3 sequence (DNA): TGTGCCAGTAGCCCGCGATTTGATATTGGAGAAGAGACCCAGTACTTC. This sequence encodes CASSPRFDIGEETQYF.

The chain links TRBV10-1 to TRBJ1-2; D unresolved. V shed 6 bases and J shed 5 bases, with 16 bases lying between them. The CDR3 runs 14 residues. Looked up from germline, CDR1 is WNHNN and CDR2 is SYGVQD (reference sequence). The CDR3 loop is CASRRQDKGYGYTF. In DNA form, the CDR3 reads TGCGCCAGCAGGCGACAAGACAAGGGTTATGGCTACACCTTC.

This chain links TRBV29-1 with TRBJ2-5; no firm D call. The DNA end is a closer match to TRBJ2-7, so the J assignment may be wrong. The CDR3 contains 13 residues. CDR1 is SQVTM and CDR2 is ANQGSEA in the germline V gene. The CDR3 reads CSVLQPITYEQYF. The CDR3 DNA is TGCAGCGTTCTCCAGCCTATAACCTACGAGCAGTACTTC.

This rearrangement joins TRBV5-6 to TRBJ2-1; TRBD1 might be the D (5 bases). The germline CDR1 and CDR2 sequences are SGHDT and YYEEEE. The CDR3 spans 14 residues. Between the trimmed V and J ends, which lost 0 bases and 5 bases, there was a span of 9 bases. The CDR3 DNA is TGTGCCAGCAGCTTGGCCGCAGGGAACAATGAGCAGTTCTTC. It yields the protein CASSLAAGNNEQFF.

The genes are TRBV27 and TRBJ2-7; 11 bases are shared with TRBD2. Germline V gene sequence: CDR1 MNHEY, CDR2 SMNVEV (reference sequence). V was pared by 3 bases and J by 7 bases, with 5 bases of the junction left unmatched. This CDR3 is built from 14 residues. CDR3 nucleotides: TGTGCCAGCAGTTTCACTAGCGGGAGTCGGGAGCAGTACTTC. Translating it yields CASSFTSGSREQYF.

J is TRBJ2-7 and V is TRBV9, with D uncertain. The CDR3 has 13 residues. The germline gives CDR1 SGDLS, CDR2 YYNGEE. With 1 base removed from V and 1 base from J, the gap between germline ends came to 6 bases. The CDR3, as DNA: TGTGCCAGCAGCGTACCCGAGTCCTACGAGCAGTACTTC. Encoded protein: CASSVPESYEQYF.

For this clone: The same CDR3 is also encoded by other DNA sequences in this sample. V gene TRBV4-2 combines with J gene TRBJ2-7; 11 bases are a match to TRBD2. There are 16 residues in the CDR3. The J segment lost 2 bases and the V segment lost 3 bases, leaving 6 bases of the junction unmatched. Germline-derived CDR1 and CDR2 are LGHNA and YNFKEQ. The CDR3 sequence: CASSQEVGLAAYEQYF. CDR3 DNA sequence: TGTGCCAGCAGCCAGGAGGTGGGACTAGCGGCCTACGAGCAGTACTTC.

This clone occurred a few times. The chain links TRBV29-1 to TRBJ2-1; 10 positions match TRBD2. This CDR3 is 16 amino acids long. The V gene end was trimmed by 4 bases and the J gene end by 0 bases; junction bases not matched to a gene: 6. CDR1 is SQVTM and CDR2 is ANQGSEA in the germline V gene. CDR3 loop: CSVAGLAVLSYNEQFF. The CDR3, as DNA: TGCAGCGTTGCTGGACTAGCGGTACTCTCCTACAATGAGCAGTTCTTC.